This entry lists 27 T cell receptor beta chains sequenced from one sample in a study of cytomegalovirus exposure and HLA in healthy donors. The PCR made use of 60 Vbeta and 13 Jbeta primers. Profiling relied on immunoSEQ multiplex PCR, and the TCRdb table lists in-frame clones only, not all of them. The table includes more than 100,000 clones, more than 70% detected once. The sample taken for sequencing was PBMCs. The receptors were sampled from a man in his fifties or sixties in good health and CMV-seronegative.

The rearrangement uses TRBV7-3 and TRBJ1-1; 8 positions match TRBD1. Germline V CDR1 and CDR2: SGHTA, FQGTGA. CDR3 length: 14 residues. Germline trimming cut 5 bases from V and 0 bases from J; bases unmatched to any gene: 2. In nucleotides, the CDR3 is TGTGCCAGCAGCCCGGGACAGGTGAACACTGAAGCTTTCTTT. This gives the protein CASSPGQVNTEAFF.

About this clone: The identical CDR3 is also encoded by other nucleotide sequences in the sample. The genes are TRBV9 and TRBJ2-3, with a tentative D call TRBD2 (5 bases). This CDR3 comprises 14 residues. Per germline, CDR1 SGDLS and CDR2 YYNGEE. V lost 0 bases and J lost 1, with 6 bases in between. The CDR3 protein is CASSVVGGTDTQYF. CDR3 bases: TGTGCCAGCAGCGTAGTGGGAGGCACAGATACGCAGTATTTT.

The V call is TRBV10-2, the J call TRBJ2-3; weak D call: TRBD1 (5 bases). The V gene's germline CDR1 is WSHSY and CDR2 SAAADI. This CDR3 region has 14 residues. Trimming removed 4 bases from V and 4 bases from J, with 12 bases in between. The CDR3 here is CASSVLGRADTQYF. In nucleotides, the CDR3 is TGCGCCAGCAGTGTTTTGGGGCGAGCAGATACGCAGTATTTT.

This clone was counted a few times. The genes are TRBV27 and TRBJ2-2, with D perhaps matching TRBD2 (6 bases). Germline V gene sequence: CDR1 MNHEY, CDR2 SMNVEV (reference sequence). V gave up 6 bases and J gave up 1 base, with 6 bases separating them. The CDR3 loop spans 13 amino acids. CDR3 sequence (DNA): TGTGCCAGCAGGGGGGGGAACACCGGGGAGCTGTTTTTT. Translating gives CASRGGNTGELFF.

V usage is TRBV4-3 and J usage is TRBJ2-2; TRBD1 matches at 7 bases. Germline V lookup: CDR1 LGHNA, CDR2 YSLEER. This CDR3 has 17 residues. V dropped 0 bases and J dropped 1; count of bases not matched to a gene: 5. The DNA of the CDR3 is TGCGCCAGCAGCCAAGATGTGACAGGGAGGAACACCGGGGAGCTGTTTTTT. Translation gives CASSQDVTGRNTGELFF.

This clone was seen a handful of times. The chain couples TRBV7-9 to TRBJ2-7; 7 bases align to TRBD1. Germline CDR1 and CDR2: SEHNR and FQNEAQ (reference sequence). The J segment lost 4 bases and the V segment lost 4 bases, leaving 7 bases of the junction unmatched. This CDR3 contains 14 residues. The CDR3 DNA follows: TGTGCCAGCAGCTCACCCTTCAGGGGGTACGAGCAGTACTTC. Its translation: CASSSPFRGYEQYF.

The chain uses TRBV4-1 and TRBJ1-5; D gene uncertain. The CDR3 is made up of 16 amino acids. Germline V gives CDR1 MGHRA, CDR2 YSYEKL. The ends were cut back, 3 bases at V and 2 bases at J, with 14 bases in the middle. CDR3 sequence reads: CASSQGSRLGNQPQHF. CDR3 DNA sequence: TGCGCCAGCAGCCAGGGGAGTAGGTTGGGCAATCAGCCCCAGCATTTT.

A remark on this clone: Compared with germline, one end of the junction differs, possibly owing to a read error. V is TRBV6-5 and J is TRBJ2-1, with TRBD2 identical over 7 bases. In germline, CDR1 is MNHEY, CDR2 SVGAGI. The CDR3 totals 15 residues. CDR3 in amino acids: CPSSQSGRKYNEQFF. The CDR3 DNA sequence: TGTCCCAGCAGTCAATCCGGGAGGAAATACAATGAGCAGTTCTTC.

The chain employs TRBV7-2 and TRBJ2-2, with D unclear. This CDR3 comprises 15 residues. Germline CDR1 SGHTA, CDR2 FQGNSA. V was shortened by 1 base and J by 2 bases, with 8 bases between the two germline ends. This CDR3 is CASSLVQLNTGELFF. The CDR3 DNA reads as TGTGCCAGCAGCTTAGTACAGTTAAACACCGGGGAGCTGTTTTTT.

The gene calls are TRBV28 and TRBJ1-1, with TRBD1 matching 9 bases. Germline CDR1 reads MDHEN; CDR2 reads SYDVKM. The junction had 3 bases not matched to a gene; V was cut back by 5 bases and J by 5 bases. The length of the CDR3 is 13 residues. The CDR3 protein is CASSGDRDTEAFF. The CDR3 DNA follows: TGTGCCAGCAGTGGGGACAGGGATACTGAAGCTTTCTTT.

The V and J genes are TRBV9 and TRBJ2-5, with TRBD1 matching 7 bases. The CDR3 loop spans 13 amino acids. CDR1 SGDLS and CDR2 YYNGEE come from the germline V gene. J lost 2 bases, V lost 4 bases, and 2 bases had no gene match. The CDR3 here is CASSQGQQETQYF. The DNA for the CDR3 is TGTGCCAGCAGCCAGGGACAGCAAGAGACCCAGTACTTC.

The rearrangement uses TRBV4-3 and TRBJ1-4; D uncertain. The length of the CDR3 is 13 residues. V gave up 3 bases and J gave up 13 bases, with 15 bases separating them. Looked up from germline, CDR1 is LGHNA and CDR2 is YSLEER. CDR3 DNA: TGCGCCAGCAGCCAGGCGGGGAAGGGAAGACTGTTTTTT. Its protein product is CASSQAGKGRLFF.

The rearrangement uses TRBV7-2 and TRBJ2-3, with TRBD1 as a possible D gene (6 bases). Germline CDR1 SGHTA, CDR2 FQGNSA. The CDR3 is 15 residues long. Between the trimmed V and J ends, which lost 4 bases and 3 bases, there was a span of 14 bases. This CDR3 is CASSSIGTYTDTQYF. For the CDR3, the DNA is TGTGCCAGCAGCTCCATCGGGACATATACAGATACGCAGTATTTT. Complete variable domain (other parts from reference TRBV7-2 and TRBJ2-3): GAGVSQSPSNKVTEKGKDVELRCDPISGHTALYWYRQSLGQGLEFLIYFQGNSAPDKSGLPSDRFSAERTGGSVSTLTIQRTQQEDSAVYLCASSSIGTYTDTQYFGPGTRLTVL.

V and J are TRBV10-3 and TRBJ2-5; D possibly corresponds to TRBD1 (6 bases). Germline lookup yields CDR1 ENHRY and CDR2 SYGVKD. Between the trimmed V and J ends, which lost 0 bases and 5 bases, there was a span of 10 bases. The CDR3 runs 14 residues. CDR3 DNA sequence: TGTGCCATCAGTGAGTCGAATAGGGGGGAGACCCAGTACTTC. This translates into CAISESNRGETQYF.

J is TRBJ2-5 and V is TRBV30, with D unclear. Germline lookup yields CDR1 GTSNPN and CDR2 SVGIG (reference sequence). This CDR3 spans 14 amino acids. Trimming cost V 0 bases and J 2 bases, with 10 bases left between them. The CDR3 loop reads CAWSVGSVQETQYF. For the CDR3, the DNA is TGTGCCTGGAGTGTAGGAAGCGTTCAAGAGACCCAGTACTTC.

The rearrangement uses TRBV6-5 and TRBJ2-1, with TRBD2 identical over 7 bases. The CDR3 length is 14 residues. V lost 5 bases to trimming and J lost 7 bases; unmatched junction nucleotides: 8. Germline lookup yields CDR1 MNHEY and CDR2 SVGAGI. Here the CDR3 DNA reads TGTGCCAGCAGTACGGCGGGGGTTTGGAATGAGCAGTTCTTC. Amino acids: CASSTAGVWNEQFF.

The chain combines TRBV4-3 with TRBJ2-2; 8 bases line up with TRBD1. V dropped 3 bases and J dropped 4; count of bases not matched to a gene: 7. Germline-derived CDR1 and CDR2 are LGHNA and YSLEER. This CDR3 has 16 residues. In DNA, the CDR3 is TGCGCCAGCAGCCACGGGACAGGAGTGGTCACCGGGGAGCTGTTTTTT. Its protein product is CASSHGTGVVTGELFF.

The chain joins TRBV29-1 to TRBJ1-2; D is undetermined. V lost 7 bases and J lost 8, with 20 bases in between. CDR3 length: 13 amino acids. Germline V gene lookup returns CDR1 SQVTM and CDR2 ANQGSEA. CDR3 in DNA: TGCAGCGCCTTCAACCGACCTCGAGGCGGCTACACCTTC. Translating gives CSAFNRPRGGYTF.

This sequence joins TRBV11-2 and TRBJ2-5; 7 bases are a match to TRBD2. There are 17 residues in the CDR3. V lost 0 bases to trimming and J lost 0 bases; unmatched junction nucleotides: 7. Germline loops: CDR1 SGHAT, CDR2 FQNNGV. The DNA for the CDR3 is TGTGCCAGCAGCTTAGATAAACGAGCGGGGTACCAAGAGACCCAGTACTTC. As protein: CASSLDKRAGYQETQYF.

V gene TRBV5-1 combines with J gene TRBJ1-1; 12 bases are a match to TRBD1. Germline values: CDR1 SGHRS, CDR2 YFSETQ. This CDR3 region has 18 residues. After removal of 4 bases from V and 5 bases from J, the junction contained 15 bases not matched to a gene. In nucleotides, the CDR3 is TGCGCCAGCAGCCCCAATGCGGGACAGGGGGCCCTGGGGACTGAAGCTTTCTTT. Amino acids: CASSPNAGQGALGTEAFF.

The V and J genes are TRBV2 and TRBJ2-5; 14 bases are a match to TRBD2. Matching the DNA end better, TRBJ2-7 makes the J call doubtful. The CDR3 extends over 16 amino acids. The V gene's germline CDR1 is SNHLY and CDR2 FYNNEI. The CDR3 loop is CASNGLAGGVSYEQYF. CDR3 bases: TGTGCCAGCAACGGACTAGCGGGGGGTGTATCCTACGAGCAGTACTTC.

The chain recombines TRBV25-1 with TRBJ2-1, with 9 bases matching TRBD2. The length of the CDR3 is 15 residues. V trimming: 2 bases; J trimming: 2 bases; junction bases outside the gene matches: 1. CDR1 and CDR2 (germline): MGHDK, SYGVNS. In nucleotides, the CDR3 is TGTGCCAGCAGTGAAAGCGGGAGGACCTACAATGAGCAGTTCTTC. This sequence encodes CASSESGRTYNEQFF. The full variable domain, in which reference TRBV25-1 and TRBJ2-1 provide the parts outside the CDR3, is EADIYQTPRYLVIGTGKKITLECSQTMGHDKMYWYQQDPGMELHLIHYSYGVNSTEKGDLSSESTVSRIRTEHFPLTLESARPSHTSQYLCASSESGRTYNEQFFGPGTRLTVL.

This chain links TRBV28 with TRBJ2-2; 13 bases match TRBD2. V dropped 6 bases and J dropped 4; count of bases not matched to a gene: 8. The CDR3 runs 17 residues. Germline CDR1 MDHEN, CDR2 SYDVKM. CDR3: CASSSPGLAGVTGELFF. The CDR3 bases are TGTGCCAGCAGCTCTCCTGGACTAGCGGGAGTCACCGGGGAGCTGTTTTTT.

This rearrangement joins TRBV28 to TRBJ1-4; D remains unclear. The V end was cut by 5 bases, the J end by 6 bases, with 13 bases between. Germline CDR1 is MDHEN and CDR2 is SYDVKM. The CDR3 runs to 14 residues. CDR3 nucleotide sequence: TGTGCCAGCAGTACCGGGAACCAATATGAAAAACTGTTTTTT. Its translation: CASSTGNQYEKLFF.

The V gene is TRBV9, the J gene TRBJ2-7; a weak D match, TRBD1 (6 bases). Looked up from germline, CDR1 is SGDLS and CDR2 is YYNGEE. This CDR3 region has 14 residues. The V end was cut by 2 bases, the J end by 2 bases, with 11 bases between. The CDR3 region is CASSVTDRTYEQYF. CDR3 sequence (DNA): TGTGCCAGCAGCGTGACGGACAGAACCTACGAGCAGTACTTC.

In the case of this clone: At one end the junction does not follow the germline gene, possibly because of a read error. The chain recombines TRBV27 with TRBJ2-1; D might be TRBD2 (7 bases). The germline gives CDR1 MNHEY, CDR2 SMNVEV (reference sequence). CDR3 length: 16 amino acids. The CDR3 sequence is CARSSLRGGVYNEQFF. The CDR3 DNA follows: TGTGCCCGCAGTTCCCTCAGAGGGGGGGTTTACAATGAGCAGTTCTTC.

V is TRBV5-1 and J is TRBJ2-2, with D hard to call. This CDR3 has 15 amino acids. Per the germline V gene, CDR1 is SGHRS and CDR2 is YFSETQ. V gave up 1 base and J gave up 0 bases, with 7 bases separating them. The CDR3 coding sequence is TGCGCCAGCAGCTTGAAACAGACGAACACCGGGGAGCTGTTTTTT. It translates to CASSLKQTNTGELFF. The full variable domain, completed using reference TRBV5-1 and TRBJ2-2, is KAGVTQTPRYLIKTRGQQVTLSCSPISGHRSVSWYQQTPGQGLQFLFEYFSETQRNKGNFPGRFSGRQFSNSRSEMNVSTLELGDSALYLCASSLKQTNTGELFFGEGSRLTVL.